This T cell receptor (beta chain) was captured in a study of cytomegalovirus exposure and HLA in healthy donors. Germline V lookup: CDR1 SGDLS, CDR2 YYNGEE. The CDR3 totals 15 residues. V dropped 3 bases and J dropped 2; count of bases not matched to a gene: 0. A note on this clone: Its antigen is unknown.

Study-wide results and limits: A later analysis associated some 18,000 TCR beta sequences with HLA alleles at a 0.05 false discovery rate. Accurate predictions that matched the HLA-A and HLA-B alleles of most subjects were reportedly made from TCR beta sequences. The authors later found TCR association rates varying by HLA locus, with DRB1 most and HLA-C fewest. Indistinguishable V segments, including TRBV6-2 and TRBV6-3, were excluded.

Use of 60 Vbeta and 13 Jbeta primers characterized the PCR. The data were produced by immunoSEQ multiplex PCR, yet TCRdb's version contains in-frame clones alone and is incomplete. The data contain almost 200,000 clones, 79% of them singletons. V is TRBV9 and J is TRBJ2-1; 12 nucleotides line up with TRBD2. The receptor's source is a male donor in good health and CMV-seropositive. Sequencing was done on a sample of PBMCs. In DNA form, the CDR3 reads TGTGCCAGCAGCGGGACTAGCGGGGCCTACAATGAGCAGTTCTTC. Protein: CASSGTSGAYNEQFF.